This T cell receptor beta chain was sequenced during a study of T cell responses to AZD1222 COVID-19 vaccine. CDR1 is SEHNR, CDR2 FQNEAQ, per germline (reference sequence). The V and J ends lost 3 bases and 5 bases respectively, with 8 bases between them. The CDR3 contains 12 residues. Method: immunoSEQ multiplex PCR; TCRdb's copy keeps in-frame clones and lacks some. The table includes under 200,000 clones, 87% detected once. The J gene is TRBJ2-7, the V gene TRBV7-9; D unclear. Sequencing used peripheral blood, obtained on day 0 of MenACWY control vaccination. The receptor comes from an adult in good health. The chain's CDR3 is CASSFHMNEQYF. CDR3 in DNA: TGTGCCAGCAGCTTCCACATGAACGAGCAGTACTTC.